Listed below are T cell receptor beta chains from one sample, sequenced in a study of blood T cell repertoires in COVID-19. The data were produced by immunoSEQ multiplex PCR, yet TCRdb's version contains in-frame clones alone and is incomplete. The repertoire consists of fewer than 250,000 clones, with about 83% occurring once and the leading ten covering about 2.3%. The sample comprised peripheral blood. These receptors were obtained from a middle-aged woman with active or convalescent COVID-19. Both conserved end residues are part of each CDR3. D genes are given only for firm matches. Not every row has a clone size; where given, it reads once, few, many or a size class.

d_call: TRBD2; j_call: TRBJ2-7; clone_size: NA; v_call: TRBV4-1; cdr3_length: 18; cdr3_nt: TGCGCCAGCAGCCAGGGACTAGCGGGAGGGTTCGGATTGGACGAGCAGTACTTC; cdr3_aa: CASSQGLAGGFGLDEQYF
d_call: NA; j_call: TRBJ2-2; clone_size: NA; v_call: TRBV25-1; cdr3_length: 13; cdr3_nt: TGTGCCAGCAAGGGCAGCGGCACCGGGGAGCTGTTTTTT; cdr3_aa: CASKGSGTGELFF
d_call: NA; j_call: TRBJ1-1; clone_size: NA; v_call: TRBV7-3; cdr3_length: 14; cdr3_nt: TGTGCCAGCAGCCCCGGACTTCAGAACACTGAAGCTTTCTTT; cdr3_aa: CASSPGLQNTEAFF
d_call: NA; j_call: TRBJ1-5; clone_size: NA; v_call: TRBV6-5; cdr3_length: 15; cdr3_nt: TGTGCCAGCCTACCGCAGGTCTATAGCAATCAGCCCCAGCATTTT; cdr3_aa: CASLPQVYSNQPQHF
d_call: NA; j_call: TRBJ2-7; clone_size: NA; v_call: TRBV19; cdr3_length: 14; cdr3_nt: TGTGCCAGTAGTATCCGATCAGGGTTGTACGAGCAGTACTTC; cdr3_aa: CASSIRSGLYEQYF
d_call: NA; j_call: TRBJ1-6; clone_size: NA; v_call: TRBV7-9; cdr3_length: 14; cdr3_nt: TGTGCCAGCAGGGCGGCCAGTTTCGGTTCACCCCTCCACTTT; cdr3_aa: CASRAASFGSPLHF
d_call: TRBD1; j_call: TRBJ2-7; clone_size: once; v_call: TRBV30; cdr3_length: 15; cdr3_nt: TGTGCCTGGAGTCTCCAAACGGGACAGAAATACGAGCAGTACTTC; cdr3_aa: CAWSLQTGQKYEQYF
d_call: NA; j_call: TRBJ1-6; clone_size: NA; v_call: TRBV7-8; cdr3_length: 12; cdr3_nt: TGTGCCAGCAGCGTCAGGAATTCACCCCTCCACTTT; cdr3_aa: CASSVRNSPLHF
d_call: TRBD1; j_call: TRBJ1-1; clone_size: NA; v_call: TRBV19; cdr3_length: 14; cdr3_nt: TGTGCCAGTAGTATAGTGACAGGGATCACTGAAGCTTTCTTT; cdr3_aa: CASSIVTGITEAFF
d_call: TRBD1; j_call: TRBJ1-2; clone_size: NA; v_call: TRBV19; cdr3_length: 13; cdr3_nt: TGTGCCAGTAGTACACAGGGGTTCCATGGCTACACCTTC; cdr3_aa: CASSTQGFHGYTF
d_call: TRBD2; j_call: TRBJ2-5; clone_size: once; v_call: TRBV9; cdr3_length: 14; cdr3_nt: TGTGCCAGCAACGAGCTAGCGGTACAAGAGACCCAGTACTTC; cdr3_aa: CASNELAVQETQYF
d_call: TRBD1; j_call: TRBJ1-6; clone_size: NA; v_call: TRBV6-2/TRBV6-3; cdr3_length: 15; cdr3_nt: TGTGCCAGCAGTTACAGAGGGGGCAGGAATTCACCCCTCCACTTT; cdr3_aa: CASSYRGGRNSPLHF
d_call: NA; j_call: TRBJ1-2; clone_size: NA; v_call: TRBV7-8; cdr3_length: 13; cdr3_nt: TGTGCCAGCAGTCGACCGAGTGGCTATGGCTACACCTTC; cdr3_aa: CASSRPSGYGYTF
d_call: NA; j_call: TRBJ1-2; clone_size: NA; v_call: TRBV30; cdr3_length: 13; cdr3_nt: TGTGCCTGGAGTCAGGGTTTTGATCATGGCTACACCTTC; cdr3_aa: CAWSQGFDHGYTF
d_call: NA; j_call: TRBJ1-2; clone_size: NA; v_call: TRBV4-3; cdr3_length: 14; cdr3_nt: TGCGCCAGCAGCCAAACGACAGCTAACTATGGCTACACCTTC; cdr3_aa: CASSQTTANYGYTF
d_call: NA; j_call: TRBJ2-7; clone_size: NA; v_call: TRBV21-1; cdr3_length: 15; cdr3_nt: TGTGCCAGCCTCCCCCCTAGCGGGACCTCCTACGAGCAGTACTTC; cdr3_aa: CASLPPSGTSYEQYF
d_call: TRBD1; j_call: TRBJ2-7; clone_size: NA; v_call: TRBV7-8; cdr3_length: 16; cdr3_nt: TGTGCCAGCAGCTCCCGCACAGGGGTACCGACATACGAGCAGTACTTC; cdr3_aa: CASSSRTGVPTYEQYF
d_call: NA; j_call: TRBJ1-3; clone_size: NA; v_call: TRBV5-1; cdr3_length: 15; cdr3_nt: TGCGCCAGCAGCTTGGACAGGGCTCCTGGAAACACCATATATTTT; cdr3_aa: CASSLDRAPGNTIYF
d_call: TRBD1; j_call: TRBJ2-1; clone_size: NA; v_call: TRBV30; cdr3_length: 13; cdr3_nt: TGTGCCTGGACTATGGACAGGGGAAATGAGCAGTTCTTC; cdr3_aa: CAWTMDRGNEQFF
d_call: NA; j_call: TRBJ1-5; clone_size: NA; v_call: TRBV5-6; cdr3_length: 15; cdr3_nt: TGTGCCAGCAGCTTGCGTGTTGAGGTAGATCAGCCCCAGCATTTT; cdr3_aa: CASSLRVEVDQPQHF
d_call: NA; j_call: TRBJ2-7; clone_size: NA; v_call: TRBV4-1; cdr3_length: 13; cdr3_nt: TGCGCCAGCAGCCAAGGGCCGGGCTACGAGCAGTACTTC; cdr3_aa: CASSQGPGYEQYF
d_call: TRBD2; j_call: TRBJ2-3; clone_size: NA; v_call: TRBV15; cdr3_length: 18; cdr3_nt: TGTGCCACCAGCAGAGTATTACTAGCGGGATTTAGCACAGATACGCAGTATTTT; cdr3_aa: CATSRVLLAGFSTDTQYF
d_call: NA; j_call: TRBJ2-6; clone_size: NA; v_call: TRBV21-1; cdr3_length: 16; cdr3_nt: TGTGCCAGCGGAAAGGGAGATGCATCTGGGGCCAACGTCCTGACTTTC; cdr3_aa: CASGKGDASGANVLTF
d_call: NA; j_call: TRBJ2-5; clone_size: NA; v_call: TRBV6-5; cdr3_length: 15; cdr3_nt: TGTGCCAGCAGTTTCCTGACAGATATCCAAGAGACCCAGTACTTC; cdr3_aa: CASSFLTDIQETQYF
d_call: NA; j_call: TRBJ2-1; clone_size: NA; v_call: TRBV14; cdr3_length: 13; cdr3_nt: TGTGCCAGCAGCCAAGAGAGGGTAACTGAGCAGTTCTTC; cdr3_aa: CASSQERVTEQFF
d_call: NA; j_call: TRBJ1-4; clone_size: once; v_call: TRBV7-9; cdr3_length: 15; cdr3_nt: TGTGCCAGCAGCTTAGTAGGTCAGGGCTATGAAAAACTGTTTTTT; cdr3_aa: CASSLVGQGYEKLFF
d_call: TRBD2; j_call: TRBJ2-1; clone_size: NA; v_call: TRBV5-1; cdr3_length: 15; cdr3_nt: TGCGCCAGCAGCACACTGACTAGCGGCTACAATGAGCAGTTCTTC; cdr3_aa: CASSTLTSGYNEQFF
d_call: NA; j_call: TRBJ1-1; clone_size: NA; v_call: TRBV9; cdr3_length: 15; cdr3_nt: TGTGCCAGCAGCGTAGGGGCCGGGAGTTACACTGAAGCTTTCTTT; cdr3_aa: CASSVGAGSYTEAFF
d_call: TRBD2; j_call: TRBJ2-3; clone_size: NA; v_call: TRBV9; cdr3_length: 16; cdr3_nt: TGTGCCAGCAGCGTAGCCGGGGGGGAGGGCACAGATACGCAGTATTTT; cdr3_aa: CASSVAGGEGTDTQYF
d_call: NA; j_call: TRBJ1-2; clone_size: NA; v_call: TRBV30; cdr3_length: 13; cdr3_nt: TGTGCCTGGACTCCCACAGGGCCGGCTGGCTACACCTTC; cdr3_aa: CAWTPTGPAGYTF
d_call: NA; j_call: TRBJ1-1; clone_size: NA; v_call: TRBV7-3; cdr3_length: 13; cdr3_nt: TGTGCCAGCAGCTTTGGCGGAAACACTGAAGCTTTCTTT; cdr3_aa: CASSFGGNTEAFF
d_call: TRBD1; j_call: TRBJ1-2; clone_size: NA; v_call: TRBV6-2/TRBV6-3; cdr3_length: 12; cdr3_nt: TGTGCCAGCAGCTGGGACAGACATGGCTACACCTTC; cdr3_aa: CASSWDRHGYTF
d_call: NA; j_call: TRBJ2-7; clone_size: NA; v_call: TRBV28; cdr3_length: 12; cdr3_nt: TGTGCCAGCAGTAACGAGTCCTACGAGCAGTACTTC; cdr3_aa: CASSNESYEQYF
d_call: TRBD1; j_call: TRBJ1-5; clone_size: NA; v_call: TRBV7-9; cdr3_length: 14; cdr3_nt: TGTGCCAGCAGCTTAAAAGGGGGCGATCAGCCCCAGCATTTT; cdr3_aa: CASSLKGGDQPQHF
d_call: NA; j_call: TRBJ2-1; clone_size: NA; v_call: TRBV11-3; cdr3_length: 14; cdr3_nt: TGTGCCAGCAGCTTAGCCCTACTATCGAGTGAGCAGTTCTTC; cdr3_aa: CASSLALLSSEQFF
d_call: TRBD2; j_call: TRBJ2-5; clone_size: NA; v_call: TRBV25-1; cdr3_length: 13; cdr3_nt: TGTGCCAGCAGGTCTAGCGGGAGAGAGACCCAGTACTTC; cdr3_aa: CASRSSGRETQYF
d_call: NA; j_call: TRBJ1-1; clone_size: NA; v_call: TRBV3-1/TRBV3-2; cdr3_length: 13; cdr3_nt: TGTGCCAGCAGCCAAGGCAGGGGTAGTGGAGCTTTCTTT; cdr3_aa: CASSQGRGSGAFF
d_call: NA; j_call: TRBJ1-2; clone_size: NA; v_call: TRBV20-1; cdr3_length: 8; cdr3_nt: TGCAGTCAGAATGGCTACACCTTC; cdr3_aa: CSQNGYTF
d_call: TRBD1; j_call: TRBJ1-4; clone_size: NA; v_call: TRBV28; cdr3_length: 15; cdr3_nt: TGTGCCAGCGGTAGAGAGGGGGCGCCAAATGAAAAACTGTTTTTT; cdr3_aa: CASGREGAPNEKLFF
d_call: NA; j_call: TRBJ1-1; clone_size: NA; v_call: TRBV27; cdr3_length: 14; cdr3_nt: TGTGCCAGCAGTTTATATGGCGGCGAACACTCGGCTTTCTTT; cdr3_aa: CASSLYGGEHSAFF
d_call: TRBD2; j_call: TRBJ2-2; clone_size: few; v_call: TRBV6-6; cdr3_length: 19; cdr3_nt: TGTGCCAGCAGTCGTTTTGGATCTAGCGGGGGAAGGAACACCGGGGAGCTGTTTTTT; cdr3_aa: CASSRFGSSGGRNTGELFF
d_call: NA; j_call: TRBJ1-2; clone_size: NA; v_call: TRBV2; cdr3_length: 13; cdr3_nt: TGTGCCAGCAAATGGGGAGCGGACTATGGCTACACCTTC; cdr3_aa: CASKWGADYGYTF
d_call: NA; j_call: TRBJ1-5; clone_size: NA; v_call: TRBV18; cdr3_length: 14; cdr3_nt: TGTGCCAGCTCACCTTTAGGGGCTAATCAGCCCCAGCATTTT; cdr3_aa: CASSPLGANQPQHF
d_call: NA; j_call: TRBJ2-2; clone_size: NA; v_call: TRBV29-1; cdr3_length: 15; cdr3_nt: TGCAGCGTTGAAGGTCTAGCTGAGAACACCGGGGAGCTGTTTTTT; cdr3_aa: CSVEGLAENTGELFF
d_call: TRBD1; j_call: TRBJ1-2; clone_size: NA; v_call: TRBV7-6; cdr3_length: 15; cdr3_nt: TGTGCCAGCAGCTTAGGGACAGGGGGCTTCTATGGCTACACCTTC; cdr3_aa: CASSLGTGGFYGYTF
d_call: NA; j_call: TRBJ1-3; clone_size: NA; v_call: TRBV11-2; cdr3_length: 16; cdr3_nt: TGTGCCAGCAGCTTAGTTCGGGAGTTCTCTGGAAACACCATATATTTT; cdr3_aa: CASSLVREFSGNTIYF
d_call: TRBD2; j_call: TRBJ2-7; clone_size: NA; v_call: TRBV6-5; cdr3_length: 16; cdr3_nt: TGTGCCAGCAGTTACCTAAGTAGCGGGAGTTTCTACGAGCAGTACTTC; cdr3_aa: CASSYLSSGSFYEQYF
d_call: NA; j_call: TRBJ1-3; clone_size: NA; v_call: TRBV30; cdr3_length: 14; cdr3_nt: TGTGCCTGGAGTGCAGGGGTCTCTGGAAACACCATATATTTT; cdr3_aa: CAWSAGVSGNTIYF
d_call: TRBD1; j_call: TRBJ1-1; clone_size: NA; v_call: TRBV2; cdr3_length: 14; cdr3_nt: TGTGCCAGCAGAGGGACAGGAGGGGACACTGAAGCTTTCTTT; cdr3_aa: CASRGTGGDTEAFF
d_call: TRBD1; j_call: TRBJ1-2; clone_size: NA; v_call: TRBV19; cdr3_length: 13; cdr3_nt: TGTGCCAGCAGGGACAGCCCGAACTATGGCTACACCTTC; cdr3_aa: CASRDSPNYGYTF
d_call: TRBD2; j_call: TRBJ2-4; clone_size: NA; v_call: TRBV27; cdr3_length: 16; cdr3_nt: TGTGCCAGCAGTCCACTTTTAGCGGGGGGAGGGGACATTCAGTACTTC; cdr3_aa: CASSPLLAGGGDIQYF
d_call: NA; j_call: TRBJ2-7; clone_size: NA; v_call: TRBV2; cdr3_length: 13; cdr3_nt: TGTGCCAGCAGTCCACCAGGGGCCTACGAGCAGTACTTC; cdr3_aa: CASSPPGAYEQYF
d_call: TRBD1; j_call: TRBJ1-4; clone_size: NA; v_call: TRBV19; cdr3_length: 15; cdr3_nt: TGTGCCAGTAGTAACATACAGGGGAATAATGAAAAACTGTTTTTT; cdr3_aa: CASSNIQGNNEKLFF
d_call: TRBD2; j_call: TRBJ2-5; clone_size: NA; v_call: TRBV5-4; cdr3_length: 15; cdr3_nt: TGTGCCAGCAGGGGTGGCGGGAGCGGGGAAGAGACCCAGTACTTC; cdr3_aa: CASRGGGSGEETQYF
d_call: TRBD1; j_call: TRBJ2-7; clone_size: NA; v_call: TRBV5-6; cdr3_length: 14; cdr3_nt: TGTGCCAGCAGCCATGACAGGGGCTACAACGAGCAGTACTTC; cdr3_aa: CASSHDRGYNEQYF
d_call: NA; j_call: TRBJ2-6; clone_size: NA; v_call: TRBV9; cdr3_length: 15; cdr3_nt: TGTGCCAGCAGCGTCGGACAGTCTGGGGCCAACGTCCTGACTTTC; cdr3_aa: CASSVGQSGANVLTF
d_call: TRBD1; j_call: TRBJ2-5; clone_size: once; v_call: TRBV19; cdr3_length: 16; cdr3_nt: TGTGCCAGTACCCTGGGGAGAGGGGGCGCGGGAGAGACCCAGTACTTC; cdr3_aa: CASTLGRGGAGETQYF
d_call: NA; j_call: TRBJ2-7; clone_size: once; v_call: TRBV6-1; cdr3_length: 12; cdr3_nt: TGTGCCAGCAGTGAACCAGAATATGGCCAGTACTTC; cdr3_aa: CASSEPEYGQYF
d_call: NA; j_call: TRBJ1-1; clone_size: once; v_call: TRBV6-5; cdr3_length: 14; cdr3_nt: TGTGCCAGCAGTTACTCCCGCAGGAACACTGAAGCTTTCTTT; cdr3_aa: CASSYSRRNTEAFF
d_call: NA; j_call: TRBJ2-2; clone_size: NA; v_call: TRBV28; cdr3_length: 14; cdr3_nt: TGTGCCAGCAGCTCAAACCCAGGGGCCGGGGAGCTGTTTTTT; cdr3_aa: CASSSNPGAGELFF